Reported below is one TCR beta chain. The data were obtained in a study of blood T cell repertoires in COVID-19. The CDR3 runs 15 residues. Germline V lookup: CDR1 MDHEN, CDR2 SYDVKM. Unmatched junction bases numbered 5, after V lost 5 bases and J lost 3 bases. The method was immunoSEQ multiplex PCR; TCRdb's version includes in-frame clones alone and lacks a portion of them. The sample lists some 94,000 clones; approximately 90% were seen once. Sequencing was performed on peripheral blood. This TCR came from a woman in her sixties or seventies with COVID-19, enrolled during active disease. V gene TRBV28 combines with J gene TRBJ1-5; 9 bases are shared with TRBD1. The CDR3 DNA reads as TGTGCCAGCAGTCCGGACAGGGGTATCAATCAGCCCCAGCATTTT. Amino acid sequence: CASSPDRGINQPQHF.